The source of this T cell receptor beta chain is a study of long-term antiretroviral therapy in people with HIV (dated by TCRdb to between 2022 and 2023). In the study overall: The earliest samples were collected about a decade before the 2015 WHO recommendation for immediate ART, when ART was typically delayed until CD4 counts fell. Of the approximately 28 participants with HIV, ten to eleven were female. A retrospective serial study tested whether changes in peripheral blood TRB repertoire composition and diversity were associated with ART initiation and durable HIV suppression. No cross-contamination during QIAcube processing was seen in test extractions of a monoclonal T-cell line run alongside approximately 36 polyclonal samples. From 25 to 30 adults with confirmed HIV infection, the cohort provided some 200 cryopreserved PBMC samples, gathered serially across a mean of around six years (range 1-12).

To be included, a participant needed at least one PBMC sample from before ART initiation plus at least two post-ART samples. Treatment was received in the United States of America by all participants with HIV. Before DNA extraction, cryopreserved samples of roughly 0.85-10 million PBMC were thawed and washed. At the time of the earliest PBMC sample, participants with HIV were aged between about 23 and 54 years. Each participant contributed PBMC samples from 1-4 timepoints before ART initiation and 2-8 timepoints after ART initiation, with a median of 7 samples. For every participant, serial HIV viral load, CD4+ T-cell count, ART history and demographic data were obtained. A Qiagen kit on a QIAcube was used to extract genomic DNA from unsorted PBMC, with samples processed in batches of 12. Points the paper makes about the study in general: No data were available on ART adherence, viral resistance or therapy changes, limiting inferences about post-ART repertoire changes. The samples span the years 2004 to 2017, and the ART regimens used at that time may not be as effective as current regimens. ART initiation was associated with a significant increase in TRB diversity, but diversity stayed significantly below transplant donor controls even after long-term ART. Narrower CDR3 length ranges were observed in HIV repertoires than in controls, and an antigen-experienced repertoire with only a slight naive shift after ART was suggested by the network structure. Unsorted PBMC were profiled instead of sorted CD4+ and CD8+ T cells because pre-ART samples had limited cell numbers. Limited PBMC availability meant only the TCR beta chain was sequenced, without alpha chain pairing. Expanded TRB clones identified before ART initiation dominated the repertoire across all time points, though the dominance fluctuated and decreased in many PLHIV after ART.

About this clone: Its antigen is not yet known. No base quality values were provided; no much bigger clone lies one nucleotide off.

Sequencing of the TRB variable region was done with the immunoSEQ hsTCRB v3.0 assay at survey level resolution. The target sequencing depth for TRB was 40,000-50,000 T-cell genomes per sample. TRB libraries were pooled and sequenced on an Illumina MiSeq using a v3 150-cycle kit. As for how the authors treated the data: Repertoire analysis was run in R within a reproducible Nextflow workflow that covered QC, data transformation and analysis. Custom analyses were implemented in LymphoSeq2, an R package for AIRR-Seq data exploration. A few samples yielding fewer than 5000 total TRB sequences were excluded, leaving more than 150 analyzed HIV repertoires. Among the roughly 200 retained HIV repertoires, some 60 were collected before ART initiation and 129 after ART initiation. Repertoires were downsampled to 5000 TRB nucleotide sequences, and summary statistics were averaged over 100 downsampling iterations. The analysis kept only TRB sequences whose CDR3 regions were at least seven amino acids long. Diversity was assessed using a clonality score derived from Shannon entropy and using the Gini coefficient. In repertoire networks, the top 5000 CDR3 amino acid sequences were linked whenever an edit distance of one separated two sequences. For TRB CDR3 amino acid sequences, GLIPH2 was used to predict antigen specificity groups and MHC restriction. To flag known associations with CMV, EBV, HIV or tissue antigens, CDR3 amino acid sequences were compared against VDJdb and McPAS-TCR. Pre-ART, post-ART and control groups were compared with Wilcoxon signed-rank tests and Holm-Bonferroni correction. This immuneACCESS table, as held by TCRdb, lists in-frame sequences with V and J called but not all clones. Of the missing ones, under half trace to an unresolved V gene in checked studies; the others have no known cause. That table is the source of V, J and clone size, and D and trimming were worked out from the DNA. Within this sample are around 30,000 clones, with almost 85% of them counted one time only. The ten largest clones take up 3.5% to 5.5% of the sample.

Including the terminal cysteine and phenylalanine, the CDR3 comprises 14 residues. The CDR3 DNA has 42 bases and is translated from base 1. The germline V gene encodes CDR1 MNHEY and CDR2 SMNVEV (reference sequence). Relative to germline, V is 2 bases shorter and J is 0 bases shorter, with 7 bases between their ends. The sequence was collected from a young man with HIV. The sequence is built from TRBV27 and TRBJ1-1, with TRBD1 as a weak D call on 5 bases. The specimen was unsorted PBMCs, collected about 3.4 years after starting antiretroviral therapy. The CDR3: CASSLRDLNTEAFF. Here is the DNA: TGTGCCAGCAGTTTACGGGACTTGAACACTGAAGCTTTCTTT.